These 20 T cell receptor beta chains originate from one sample sequenced in a study of CD8 T cells in ankylosing spondylitis. TCRdb analysed the 5' RACE reads with MiXCR anew, one entry per CDR3 protein. The repertoire holds 30,000 to 45,000 distinct CDR3 sequences, 4.5% to 6% seen once, with more than 10% in the top ten. The sequencing input was blood, either unsorted or a sorted T cell fraction (not recorded which). These receptors came from a male donor with ankylosing spondylitis or in good health (not recorded which).

This clonotype has a count of ten or more. The chain uses TRBV3-1 and TRBJ2-7; the D is unclear. The CDR3 covers 13 residues. The germline CDR1 and CDR2 sequences are LGHDT and YNNKEL (reference sequence). Trimming stripped 0 bases from V and 6 bases from J, with 9 bases between. CDR3 region: CASSQELEREQYF. CDR3 sequence (DNA): TGTGCCAGCAGCCAAGAGTTGGAGCGCGAGCAGTACTTC.

Ten or more counts support this clonotype. The chain employs TRBV28 and TRBJ2-2; TRBD2 is a possible D gene (5 bases). The germline CDR1 and CDR2 sequences are MDHEN and SYDVKM. The CDR3 spans 14 residues. The germline V and J ends were trimmed by 6 bases and 6 bases, with 14 bases remaining between them. CDR3 DNA sequence: TGTGCCAGCAGCCGGGGTCAGCAACCCGGGGAGCTGTTTTTT. Its protein product is CASSRGQQPGELFF.

This clonotype was seen at least ten times. This sequence joins TRBV2 and TRBJ2-7; no firm D call. The CDR3 has 13 amino acids. Germline values: CDR1 SNHLY, CDR2 FYNNEI. The ends were cut back, 2 bases at V and 3 bases at J, with 8 bases in the middle. The CDR3 DNA reads TGTGCCAGCAGTGAACTAAAATTCTACGAGCAGTACTTC. It codes for CASSELKFYEQYF.

This clonotype was recorded at least ten times. The V and J genes are TRBV28 and TRBJ1-5; D ambiguous. V was pared by 8 bases and J by 13 bases, with 15 bases between. There are 11 residues in the CDR3. CDR1 and CDR2 from the germline V gene are MDHEN and SYDVKM. Written as DNA, the CDR3 is TGTGCCAGCTCTAAGATGAACCCGCAGCATTTT. It specifies CASSKMNPQHF. The variable domain in full, completed from reference TRBV28 and TRBJ1-5, reads DVKVTQSSRYLVKRTGEKVFLECVQDMDHENMFWYRQDPGLGLRLIYFSYDVKMKEKGDIPEGYSVSREKKERFSLILESASTNQTSMYLCASSKMNPQHFGDGTRLSIL.

This clonotype was recorded many times. V and J are TRBV6-5 and TRBJ2-1; D gene ambiguous. With 2 bases removed from V and 9 bases from J, the gap between germline ends came to 5 bases. Germline values: CDR1 MNHEY, CDR2 SVGAGI. The CDR3 length is 11 residues. The CDR3: CASSYGREQFF. CDR3 DNA: TGTGCCAGCAGTTACGGCCGTGAGCAGTTCTTC.

This clonotype was observed at least ten times. V is TRBV24-1 and J is TRBJ1-1; D call uncertain. V gave up 0 bases and J gave up 8 bases, with 6 bases separating them. The length of the CDR3 is 12 residues. Germline V gene sequence: CDR1 KGHDR, CDR2 SFDVKD. CDR3 residues: CATSDLANEAFF. CDR3 coding DNA: TGTGCCACCAGTGATTTGGCAAACGAAGCTTTCTTT.

This clonotype was seen many times. The chain couples TRBV5-1 to TRBJ1-1; no definite D call. Trimming cost V 0 bases and J 4 bases, with 7 bases left between them. The CDR3 totals 13 residues. Looked up from germline, CDR1 is SGHRS and CDR2 is YFSETQ. In nucleotides, the CDR3 is TGCGCCAGCAGCTTGGGACGAGGCACTGAAGCTTTCTTT. Translating it yields CASSLGRGTEAFF.

This clonotype has at least ten counts. This rearrangement joins TRBV10-2 to TRBJ2-6; tentatively, D is TRBD2 (6 bases). Germline assignment: CDR1 WSHSY and CDR2 SAAADI. The CDR3 is 15 residues long. V was shortened by 3 bases and J by 2 bases, with 8 bases between the two germline ends. CDR3 nucleotides: TGCGCCAGCAGTGATCCGGGGGCTGGGGCCAACGTCCTGACTTTC. Protein product: CASSDPGAGANVLTF.

This clonotype was seen at least ten times. The chain links TRBV11-2 to TRBJ1-1; no clear D. The CDR3 has 14 amino acids. Between the trimmed V and J ends, which lost 1 base and 4 bases, there was a span of 10 bases. The germline gives CDR1 SGHAT, CDR2 FQNNGV. The CDR3 DNA follows: TGTGCCAGCAGCTTAGCGGGAGGAATCACTGAAGCTTTCTTT. This sequence encodes CASSLAGGITEAFF.

This clonotype was counted at least ten times. This chain uses TRBV5-6 with TRBJ2-7, with D perhaps TRBD2 (6 bases). The CDR3 length is 17 residues. Germline V gene lookup returns CDR1 SGHDT and CDR2 YYEEEE. V shed 4 bases and J shed 1 base, with 21 bases lying between them. The DNA of the CDR3 is TGTGCCAGCAGCGCTGGCTCCGGGAGACTCCGTTCCTACGAGCAGTACTTC. It translates to CASSAGSGRLRSYEQYF.

This clonotype was observed at least ten times. The DNA of the CDR3 is TGCAGCGTTGATTTAGTAGGAGGGGAGACCCAGTACTTC. Protein: CSVDLVGGETQYF. The chain employs TRBV29-1 and TRBJ2-5, with D maybe TRBD2 (6 bases). In germline, CDR1 is SQVTM, CDR2 ANQGSEA. This CDR3 spans 13 amino acids. V lost 3 bases and J 5 bases, leaving 13 bases between the germline ends.

Many counts were recorded for this clonotype. The chain couples TRBV5-1 to TRBJ1-1; D ambiguous. CDR3 size: 13 residues. The germline V gene encodes CDR1 SGHRS and CDR2 YFSETQ. The ends were cut back, 0 bases at V and 1 base at J, with 4 bases in the middle. The CDR3 loop reads CASSLGRNTEAFF. Written as DNA, the CDR3 is TGCGCCAGCAGCTTGGGCCGGAACACTGAAGCTTTCTTT.

This clonotype was recorded at least ten times. J is TRBJ2-7 and V is TRBV11-2; 7 bases match TRBD1. The junction had 16 bases not matched to a gene; V was cut back by 1 base and J by 4 bases. From germline, CDR1 is SGHAT and CDR2 FQNNGV. This CDR3 has 18 residues. CDR3 DNA sequence: TGTGCCAGCAGCTTAGGGGGACAGAAATTCTCCGTAAAATACGAGCAGTACTTC. Protein product: CASSLGGQKFSVKYEQYF.

The chain employs TRBV5-1 and TRBJ1-5; TRBD1 agrees at 7 bases. J was trimmed by 4 bases and V by 3 bases; bases with no gene match: 7. Germline CDR1 SGHRS, CDR2 YFSETQ. The CDR3 extends over 15 amino acids. This CDR3 is CASSSSGGRNQPQHF. CDR3 nucleotides: TGCGCCAGCAGCTCCTCAGGGGGTCGGAATCAGCCCCAGCATTTT. Complete variable domain (other parts from reference TRBV5-1 and TRBJ1-5): KAGVTQTPRYLIKTRGQQVTLSCSPISGHRSVSWYQQTPGQGLQFLFEYFSETQRNKGNFPGRFSGRQFSNSRSEMNVSTLELGDSALYLCASSSSGGRNQPQHFGDGTRLSIL.

This clonotype was counted ten times or more. For the CDR3, the DNA is TGCAGTGCCCCGAAGGGGGTGGAAACTGAAGCTTTCTTT. As protein: CSAPKGVETEAFF. The chain carries TRBV20-1 and TRBJ1-1; TRBD1 might be the D (6 bases). The CDR3 is made up of 13 amino acids. The V gene's germline CDR1 is DFQATT and CDR2 SNEGSKA (reference sequence). The V gene lost 6 bases and the J gene lost 5 bases, with 16 bases spanning the gap.

This clonotype was found many times. The J gene is TRBJ2-1, the V gene TRBV24-1, with a tentative D call TRBD1 (5 bases). Trimming cost V 2 bases and J 0 bases, with 10 bases left between them. Germline V lookup: CDR1 KGHDR, CDR2 SFDVKD. This CDR3 spans 16 amino acids. The DNA of the CDR3 is TGTGCCACCAGTGATTCACAGGACCCCTCCTACAATGAGCAGTTCTTC. This encodes CATSDSQDPSYNEQFF.

The chain has TRBV4-2 and TRBJ1-4; the D is unclear. Deletions cut 4 bases from V and 1 base from J, with 16 bases between. CDR1 is LGHNA and CDR2 is YNFKEQ in the germline V gene. This CDR3 is built from 17 residues. The CDR3 protein is CASSPGQSSKTNEKLFF. As DNA, the CDR3 is TGTGCCAGCAGCCCTGGGCAGAGTTCAAAAACTAATGAAAAACTGTTTTTT.

This clonotype was picked up many times. The rearrangement uses TRBV5-1 and TRBJ2-7; the D is unclear. This CDR3 has 14 amino acids. Germline CDR1 is SGHRS and CDR2 is YFSETQ. Trimming cost V 0 bases and J 4 bases, with 11 bases left between them. CDR3 DNA sequence: TGCGCCAGCAGCTTGGACAGATATCCGTACGAGCAGTACTTC. This translates into CASSLDRYPYEQYF. Variable domain in full (rest from reference TRBV5-1 and TRBJ2-7): KAGVTQTPRYLIKTRGQQVTLSCSPISGHRSVSWYQQTPGQGLQFLFEYFSETQRNKGNFPGRFSGRQFSNSRSEMNVSTLELGDSALYLCASSLDRYPYEQYFGPGTRLTVT.

This clonotype was detected many times. Here the CDR3 DNA reads TGTGCCAGTGGCCGGGACAGGGCCTACAATGAGCAGTTCTTC. Its translation: CASGRDRAYNEQFF. The genes are TRBV19 and TRBJ2-1; 9 positions agree with TRBD1. The CDR3 sequence is 14 residues long. CDR1 is LNHDA and CDR2 is SQIVND in the germline V gene (reference sequence). V shed 8 bases, J shed 2 bases, and the junction held 4 bases outside the gene matches.

This clonotype was seen ten or more times. The chain couples TRBV11-2 to TRBJ2-7; TRBD2 matches at 10 bases. This CDR3 has 19 residues. Germline V gene sequence: CDR1 SGHAT, CDR2 FQNNGV. V trimming: 2 bases; J trimming: 2 bases; junction bases outside the gene matches: 15. This CDR3 reads CASSLRLASGGESPYEQYF. CDR3 nucleotide sequence: TGTGCCAGCAGCTTACGGCTCGCTAGCGGGGGAGAAAGCCCCTACGAGCAGTACTTC.